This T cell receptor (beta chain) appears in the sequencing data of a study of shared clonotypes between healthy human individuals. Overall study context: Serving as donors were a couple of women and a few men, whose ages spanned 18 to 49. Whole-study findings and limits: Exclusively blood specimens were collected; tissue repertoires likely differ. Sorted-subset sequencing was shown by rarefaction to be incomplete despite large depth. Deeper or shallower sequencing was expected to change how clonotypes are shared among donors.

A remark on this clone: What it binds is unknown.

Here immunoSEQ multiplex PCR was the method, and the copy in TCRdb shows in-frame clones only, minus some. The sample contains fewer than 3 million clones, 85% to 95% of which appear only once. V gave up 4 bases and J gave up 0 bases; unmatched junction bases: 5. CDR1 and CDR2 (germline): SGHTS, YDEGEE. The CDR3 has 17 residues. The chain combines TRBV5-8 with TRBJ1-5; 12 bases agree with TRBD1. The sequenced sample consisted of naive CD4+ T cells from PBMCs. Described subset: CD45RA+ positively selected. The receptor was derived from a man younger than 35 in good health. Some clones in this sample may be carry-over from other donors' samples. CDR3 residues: CASSGTGGPYSNQPQHF. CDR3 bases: TGTGCCAGCAGCGGGACAGGGGGCCCTTATAGCAATCAGCCCCAGCATTTT.